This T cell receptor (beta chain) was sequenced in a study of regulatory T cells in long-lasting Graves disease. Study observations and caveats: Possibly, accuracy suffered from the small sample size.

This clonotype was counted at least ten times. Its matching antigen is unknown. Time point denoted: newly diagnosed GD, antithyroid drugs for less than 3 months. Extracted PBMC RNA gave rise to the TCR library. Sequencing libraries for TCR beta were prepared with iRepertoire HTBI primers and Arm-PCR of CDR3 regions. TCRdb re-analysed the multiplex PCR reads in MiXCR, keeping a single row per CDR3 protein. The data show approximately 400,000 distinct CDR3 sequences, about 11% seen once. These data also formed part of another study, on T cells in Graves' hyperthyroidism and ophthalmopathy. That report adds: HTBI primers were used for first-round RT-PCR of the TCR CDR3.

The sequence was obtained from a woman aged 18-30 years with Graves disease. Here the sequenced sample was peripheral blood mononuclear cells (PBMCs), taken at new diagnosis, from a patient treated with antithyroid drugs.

In DNA, the CDR3 is TGTGCCAGCAGCGCTCTGGTCGGGTCTGGGGCCAACGTCCTGACTTTC. Its protein is CASSALVGSGANVLTF. The gene calls are TRBV7-2 and TRBJ2-6; D gene ambiguous. CDR3 length: 16 amino acids. V dropped 5 bases and J dropped 1 base, with 12 bases sitting between them. The germline gives CDR1 SGHTA, CDR2 FQGNSA.